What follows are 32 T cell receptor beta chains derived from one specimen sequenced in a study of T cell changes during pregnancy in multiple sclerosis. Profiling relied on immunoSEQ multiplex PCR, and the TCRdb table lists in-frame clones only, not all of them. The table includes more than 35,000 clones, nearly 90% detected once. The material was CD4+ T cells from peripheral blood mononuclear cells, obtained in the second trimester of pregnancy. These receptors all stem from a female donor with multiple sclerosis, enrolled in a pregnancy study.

The CDR3 sequence: CASSTRGPSDTQYF. Here the CDR3 DNA reads TGTGCCAGCAGCACCAGGGGGCCCTCAGATACGCAGTATTTT. V gene TRBV9 combines with J gene TRBJ2-3, with 8 nucleotides matching TRBD1. The CDR3 sequence is 14 residues long. Per germline, CDR1 SGDLS and CDR2 YYNGEE. V shed 4 bases, J shed 4 bases, and the junction held 5 bases outside the gene matches.

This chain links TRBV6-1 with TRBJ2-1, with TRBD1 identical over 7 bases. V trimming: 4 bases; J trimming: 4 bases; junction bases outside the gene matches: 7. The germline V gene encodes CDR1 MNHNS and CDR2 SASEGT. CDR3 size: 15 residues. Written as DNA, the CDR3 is TGTGCCAGCAGTGTGCAGGGGGACCCATACAATGAGCAGTTCTTC. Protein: CASSVQGDPYNEQFF.

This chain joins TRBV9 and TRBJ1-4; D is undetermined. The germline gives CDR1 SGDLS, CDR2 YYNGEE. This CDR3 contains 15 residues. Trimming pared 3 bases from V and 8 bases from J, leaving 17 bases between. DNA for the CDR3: TGTGCCAGCAGCGCGGGAGGCCGGGAGGGCGAAAAACTGTTTTTT. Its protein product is CASSAGGREGEKLFF. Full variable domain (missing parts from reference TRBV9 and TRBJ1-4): DSGVTQTPKHLITATGQRVTLRCSPRSGDLSVYWYQQSLDQGLQFLIQYYNGEERAKGNILERFSAQQFPDLHSELNLSSLELGDSALYFCASSAGGREGEKLFFGSGTQLSVL.

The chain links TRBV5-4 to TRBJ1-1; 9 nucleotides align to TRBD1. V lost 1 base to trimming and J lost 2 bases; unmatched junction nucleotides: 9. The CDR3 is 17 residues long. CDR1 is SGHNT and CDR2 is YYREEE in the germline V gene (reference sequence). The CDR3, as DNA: TGTGCCAGCAGCTTGAGGACAGGGGATCTCTTCAACACTGAAGCTTTCTTT. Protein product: CASSLRTGDLFNTEAFF.

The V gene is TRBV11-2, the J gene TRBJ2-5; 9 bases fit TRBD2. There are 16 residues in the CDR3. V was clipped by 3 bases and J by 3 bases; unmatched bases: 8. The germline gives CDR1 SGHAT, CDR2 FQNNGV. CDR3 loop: CASSFPGSGSEETQYF. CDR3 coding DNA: TGTGCCAGCAGCTTCCCGGGTAGCGGGAGTGAAGAGACCCAGTACTTC.

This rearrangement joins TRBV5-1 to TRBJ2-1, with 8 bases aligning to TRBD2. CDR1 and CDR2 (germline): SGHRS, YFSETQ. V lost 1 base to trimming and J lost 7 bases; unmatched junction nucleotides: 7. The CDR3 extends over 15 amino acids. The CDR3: CASSLSSGSFNEQFF. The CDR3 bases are TGCGCCAGCAGCTTGTCCAGCGGGAGTTTTAATGAGCAGTTCTTC. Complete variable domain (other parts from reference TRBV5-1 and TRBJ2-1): KAGVTQTPRYLIKTRGQQVTLSCSPISGHRSVSWYQQTPGQGLQFLFEYFSETQRNKGNFPGRFSGRQFSNSRSEMNVSTLELGDSALYLCASSLSSGSFNEQFFGPGTRLTVL.

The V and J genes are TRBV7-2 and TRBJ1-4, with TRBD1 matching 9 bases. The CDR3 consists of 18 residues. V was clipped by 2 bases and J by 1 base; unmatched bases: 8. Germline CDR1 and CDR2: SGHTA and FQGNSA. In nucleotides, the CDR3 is TGTGCCAGCAGCTTACACAGGGACAGGGTTAAAACTAATGAAAAACTGTTTTTT. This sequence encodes CASSLHRDRVKTNEKLFF.

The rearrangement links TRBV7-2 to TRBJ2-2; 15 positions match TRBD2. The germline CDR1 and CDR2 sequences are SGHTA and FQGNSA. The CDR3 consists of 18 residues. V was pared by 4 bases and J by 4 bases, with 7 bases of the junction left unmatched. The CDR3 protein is CASSSTGLAGGPTGELFF. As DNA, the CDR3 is TGTGCCAGCAGCTCTACCGGACTAGCGGGAGGGCCCACCGGGGAGCTGTTTTTT.

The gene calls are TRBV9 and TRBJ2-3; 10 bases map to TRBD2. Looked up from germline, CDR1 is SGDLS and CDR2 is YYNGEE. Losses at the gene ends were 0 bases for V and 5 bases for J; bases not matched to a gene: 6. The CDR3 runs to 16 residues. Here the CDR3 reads CASSVAASGRLDTQYF. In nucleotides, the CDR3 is TGTGCCAGCAGCGTAGCAGCTAGCGGGAGATTAGATACGCAGTATTTT.

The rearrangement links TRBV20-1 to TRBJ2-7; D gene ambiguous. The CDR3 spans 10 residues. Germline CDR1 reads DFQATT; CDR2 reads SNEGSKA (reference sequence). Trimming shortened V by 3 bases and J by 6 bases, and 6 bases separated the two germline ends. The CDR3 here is CSASSREQYF. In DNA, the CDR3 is TGCAGTGCTAGCTCCCGCGAGCAGTACTTC.

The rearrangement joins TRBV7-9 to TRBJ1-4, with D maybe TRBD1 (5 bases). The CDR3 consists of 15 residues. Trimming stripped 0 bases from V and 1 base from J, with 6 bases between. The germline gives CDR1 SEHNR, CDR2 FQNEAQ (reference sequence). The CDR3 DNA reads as TGTGCCAGCAGCTTAGCGGGGGGAACTAATGAAAAACTGTTTTTT. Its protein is CASSLAGGTNEKLFF.

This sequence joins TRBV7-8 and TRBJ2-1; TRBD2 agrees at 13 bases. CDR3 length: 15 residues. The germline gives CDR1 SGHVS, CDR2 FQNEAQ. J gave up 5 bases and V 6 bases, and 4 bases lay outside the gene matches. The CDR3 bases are TGTGCCAGCAGACAGGGACTAGCGGGACACAATGAGCAGTTCTTC. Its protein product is CASRQGLAGHNEQFF. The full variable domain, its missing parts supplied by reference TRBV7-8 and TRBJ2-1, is GAGVSQSPRYKVAKRGQDVALRCDPISGHVSLFWYQQALGQGPEFLTYFQNEAQLDKSGLPSDRFFAERPEGSVSTLKIQRTQQEDSAVYLCASRQGLAGHNEQFFGPGTRLTVL.

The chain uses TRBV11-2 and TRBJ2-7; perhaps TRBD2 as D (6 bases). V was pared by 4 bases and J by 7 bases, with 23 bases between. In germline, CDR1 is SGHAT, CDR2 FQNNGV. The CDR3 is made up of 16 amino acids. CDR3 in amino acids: CASSSLGTGWRGEQYF. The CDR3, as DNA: TGTGCCAGCAGCTCATTGGGGACGGGATGGAGGGGAGAGCAGTACTTC.

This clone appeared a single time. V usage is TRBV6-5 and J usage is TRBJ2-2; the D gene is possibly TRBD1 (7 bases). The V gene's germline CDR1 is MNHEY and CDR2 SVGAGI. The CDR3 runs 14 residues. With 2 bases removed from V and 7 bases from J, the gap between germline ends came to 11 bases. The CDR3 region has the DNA TGTGCCAGCAGTTACGCAGGGGGGATCGGGGAGCTGTTTTTT. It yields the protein CASSYAGGIGELFF.

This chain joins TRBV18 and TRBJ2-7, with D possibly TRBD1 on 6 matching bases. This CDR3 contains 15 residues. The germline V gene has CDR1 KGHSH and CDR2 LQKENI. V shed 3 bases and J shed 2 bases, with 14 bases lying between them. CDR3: CASSPSGALPYEQYF. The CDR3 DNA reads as TGTGCCAGCTCACCTTCAGGGGCCCTACCCTACGAGCAGTACTTC.

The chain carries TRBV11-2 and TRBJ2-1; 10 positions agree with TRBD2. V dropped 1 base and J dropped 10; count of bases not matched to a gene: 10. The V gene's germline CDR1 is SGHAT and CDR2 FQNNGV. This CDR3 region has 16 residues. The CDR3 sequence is CASSLVQREGFREQFF. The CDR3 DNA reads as TGTGCCAGCAGCTTAGTCCAGCGGGAGGGATTTAGGGAGCAGTTCTTC.

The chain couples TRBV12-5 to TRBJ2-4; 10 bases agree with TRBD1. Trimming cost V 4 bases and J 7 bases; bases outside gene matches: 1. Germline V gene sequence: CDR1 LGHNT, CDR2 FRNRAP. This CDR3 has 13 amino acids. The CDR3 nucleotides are TGTGCTAGTGGTTGGGGACAGGGGAACATTCAGTACTTC. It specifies CASGWGQGNIQYF.

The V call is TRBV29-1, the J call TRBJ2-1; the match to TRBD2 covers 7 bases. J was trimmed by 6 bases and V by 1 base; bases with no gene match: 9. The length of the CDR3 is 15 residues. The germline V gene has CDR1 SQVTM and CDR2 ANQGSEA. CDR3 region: CSVEGLAAKFNEQFF. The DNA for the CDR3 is TGCAGCGTTGAAGGTCTAGCGGCAAAATTCAATGAGCAGTTCTTC.

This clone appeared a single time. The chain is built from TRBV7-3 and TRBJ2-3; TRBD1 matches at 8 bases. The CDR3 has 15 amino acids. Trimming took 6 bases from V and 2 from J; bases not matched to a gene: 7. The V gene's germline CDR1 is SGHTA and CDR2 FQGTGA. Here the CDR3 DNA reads TGTGCCAGCAGGGAAACAGGGGGAACCACAGATACGCAGTATTTT. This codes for CASRETGGTTDTQYF.

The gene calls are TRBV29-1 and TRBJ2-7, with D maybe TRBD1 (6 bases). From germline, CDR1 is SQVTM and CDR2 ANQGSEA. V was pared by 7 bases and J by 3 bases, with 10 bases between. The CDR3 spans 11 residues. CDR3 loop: CSAGTNYEQYF. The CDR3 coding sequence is TGCAGCGCCGGGACAAACTACGAGCAGTACTTC.

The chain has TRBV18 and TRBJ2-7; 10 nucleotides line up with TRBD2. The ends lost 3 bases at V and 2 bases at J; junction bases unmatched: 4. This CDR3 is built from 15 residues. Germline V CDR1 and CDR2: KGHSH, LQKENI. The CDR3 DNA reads TGTGCCAGCTCACCTAGCGGGAGGAGAGCCTACGAGCAGTACTTC. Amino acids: CASSPSGRRAYEQYF.

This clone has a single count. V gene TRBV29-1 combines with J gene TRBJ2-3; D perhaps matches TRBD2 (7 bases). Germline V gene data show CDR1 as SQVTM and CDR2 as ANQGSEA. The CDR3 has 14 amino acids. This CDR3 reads CSGGALLSTDTQYF. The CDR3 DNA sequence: TGCAGTGGGGGGGCTCTCCTAAGCACAGATACGCAGTATTTT.

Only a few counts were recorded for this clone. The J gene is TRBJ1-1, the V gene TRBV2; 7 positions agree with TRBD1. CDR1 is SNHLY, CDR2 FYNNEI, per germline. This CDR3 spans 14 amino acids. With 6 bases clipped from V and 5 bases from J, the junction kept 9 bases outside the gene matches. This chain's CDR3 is CASRERAGGTEAFF. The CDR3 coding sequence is TGTGCCAGCAGGGAGAGGGCAGGGGGTACTGAAGCTTTCTTT.

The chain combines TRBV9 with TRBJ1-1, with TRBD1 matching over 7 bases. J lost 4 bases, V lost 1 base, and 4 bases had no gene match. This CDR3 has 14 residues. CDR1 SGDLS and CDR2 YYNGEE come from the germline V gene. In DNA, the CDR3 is TGTGCCAGCAGCGTACGTACAGGGGCCACTGAAGCTTTCTTT. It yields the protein CASSVRTGATEAFF. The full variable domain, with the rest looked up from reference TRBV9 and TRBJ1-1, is DSGVTQTPKHLITATGQRVTLRCSPRSGDLSVYWYQQSLDQGLQFLIQYYNGEERAKGNILERFSAQQFPDLHSELNLSSLELGDSALYFCASSVRTGATEAFFGQGTRLTVV.

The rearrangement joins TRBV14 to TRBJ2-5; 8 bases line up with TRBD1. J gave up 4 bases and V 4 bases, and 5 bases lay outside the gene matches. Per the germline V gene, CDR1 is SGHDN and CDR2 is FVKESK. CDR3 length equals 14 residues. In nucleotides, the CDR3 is TGTGCCAGCAGCCGAAGGACAGGGTTAGAGACCCAGTACTTC. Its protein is CASSRRTGLETQYF.

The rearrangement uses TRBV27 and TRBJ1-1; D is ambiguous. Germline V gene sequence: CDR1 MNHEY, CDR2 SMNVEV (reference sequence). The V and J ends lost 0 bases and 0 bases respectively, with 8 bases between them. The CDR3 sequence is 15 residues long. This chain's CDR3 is CASSLSRSLNTEAFF. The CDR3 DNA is TGTGCCAGCAGTTTATCGAGGTCCTTGAACACTGAAGCTTTCTTT.

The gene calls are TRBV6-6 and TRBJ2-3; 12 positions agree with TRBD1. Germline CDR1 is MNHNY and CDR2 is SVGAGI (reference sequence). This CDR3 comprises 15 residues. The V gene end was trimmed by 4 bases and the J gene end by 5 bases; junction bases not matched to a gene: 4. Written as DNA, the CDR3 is TGTGCCAGCAGTTCGGGACAGGGGGCAGGAGATACGCAGTATTTT. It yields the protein CASSSGQGAGDTQYF.

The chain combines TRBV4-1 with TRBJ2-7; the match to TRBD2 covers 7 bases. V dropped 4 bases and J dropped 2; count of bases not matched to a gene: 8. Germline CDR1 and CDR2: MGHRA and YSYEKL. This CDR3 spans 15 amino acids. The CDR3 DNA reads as TGCGCCAGCAGCCCTCTTGGGGCGGGAGCCTACGAGCAGTACTTC. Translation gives CASSPLGAGAYEQYF.

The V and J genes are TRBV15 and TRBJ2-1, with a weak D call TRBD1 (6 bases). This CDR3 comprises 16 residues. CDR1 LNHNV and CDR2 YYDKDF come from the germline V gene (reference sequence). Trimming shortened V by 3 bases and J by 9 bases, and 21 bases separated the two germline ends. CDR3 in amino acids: CATSRSVVQGRGEQFF. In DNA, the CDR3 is TGTGCCACCAGCAGGTCGGTGGTACAGGGCAGAGGTGAGCAGTTCTTC.

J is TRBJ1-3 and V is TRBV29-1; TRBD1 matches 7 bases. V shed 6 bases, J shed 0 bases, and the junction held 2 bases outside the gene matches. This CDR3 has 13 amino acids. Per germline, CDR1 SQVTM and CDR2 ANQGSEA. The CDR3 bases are TGCAGCGTCGGGACAGCCTCTGGAAACACCATATATTTT. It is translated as CSVGTASGNTIYF.

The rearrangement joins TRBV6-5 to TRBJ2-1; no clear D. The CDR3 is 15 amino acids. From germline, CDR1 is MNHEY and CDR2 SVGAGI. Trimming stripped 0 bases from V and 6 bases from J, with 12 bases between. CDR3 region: CASSYSWQTPNEQFF. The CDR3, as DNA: TGTGCCAGCAGTTACTCGTGGCAGACACCCAATGAGCAGTTCTTC.

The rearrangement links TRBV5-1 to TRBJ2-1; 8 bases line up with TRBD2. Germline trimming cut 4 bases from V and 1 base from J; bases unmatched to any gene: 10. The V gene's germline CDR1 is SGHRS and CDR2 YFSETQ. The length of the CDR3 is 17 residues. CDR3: CASSPRHGGRSYNEQFF. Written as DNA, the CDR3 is TGCGCCAGCAGCCCCAGACACGGCGGGAGGTCCTACAATGAGCAGTTCTTC.